The rows below give T cell receptor beta chains drawn from one sample of a study of T cell responses to AZD1222 COVID-19 vaccine. Here immunoSEQ multiplex PCR was the method, and the copy in TCRdb shows in-frame clones only, minus some. The repertoire holds hundreds of thousands of clones, 85% to 95% seen once, with around 0.6% in the top ten. Here the sequenced sample was peripheral blood, taken 28 days after the second AZD1222 dose. The receptors were gathered from an adult who received the AZD1222 COVID-19 vaccine. Both conserved end residues are trimmed from each CDR3. The D gene is left open where the match is weak. The listing skips clone size in some rows; elsewhere it reads once, few, many or a size class.

J: TRBJ2-1; V: TRBV28; size: -; D: TRBD1; CDR3: ASSQARGPGNEQF
J: TRBJ1-2; V: TRBV28; size: -; D: -; CDR3: AIHRVGAYGYT
J: TRBJ1-4; V: TRBV24-1; size: few; D: -; CDR3: ATSDYKGTNEKLF
J: TRBJ1-2; V: TRBV2; size: -; D: TRBD1; CDR3: ASSVGTGGGYGYT
J: TRBJ2-1; V: TRBV19; size: -; D: TRBD1; CDR3: ASAPKGQGVTEQF
J: TRBJ1-2; V: TRBV6-5; size: -; D: TRBD1; CDR3: ASHAGTGGGSGYT
J: TRBJ2-3; V: TRBV5-1; size: -; D: TRBD2; CDR3: ASSLGLAGPSTDTQY
J: TRBJ1-1; V: TRBV14; size: -; D: TRBD1; CDR3: ASSQDLQGGAF
J: TRBJ2-1; V: TRBV19; size: -; D: -; CDR3: ASSPRRGREQF
J: TRBJ2-1; V: TRBV27; size: once; D: TRBD2; CDR3: ATSSGYYNEQF
J: TRBJ2-7; V: TRBV19; size: -; D: TRBD2; CDR3: ASSGRSGSDFYEQY
J: TRBJ1-5; V: TRBV7-9; size: -; D: -; CDR3: ASSLDNQPQH
J: TRBJ2-5; V: TRBV5-4; size: -; D: -; CDR3: ASSWRRMETQY
J: TRBJ2-5; V: TRBV25-1; size: -; D: -; CDR3: ASSVGRRVGETQY
J: TRBJ1-5; V: TRBV24-1; size: once; D: -; CDR3: ATSESGAGQPQH
J: TRBJ1-2; V: TRBV19; size: -; D: -; CDR3: ASSNWPGVYGYT
J: TRBJ1-6; V: TRBV3-1/TRBV3-2; size: -; D: -; CDR3: ASSQTGRDSPLH